This T cell receptor beta chain was recovered during a study of T cell repertoires in cytomegalovirus infection. Study-wide context: Public signatures in TCR beta pointed to CMV infection and matching HLA type.

TCRdb analysed the reads with MiXCR anew, one entry per CDR3 protein. This sample has 350,000 to 550,000 distinct CDR3 sequences, with approximately 31% found just once. J gave up 0 bases and V 4 bases, and 12 bases lay outside the gene matches. The length of the CDR3 is 17 residues. The germline V gene has CDR1 MNHEY and CDR2 SMNVEV (reference sequence). The source material was PBMCs. The J gene is TRBJ2-7, the V gene TRBV27; 7 bases line up with TRBD1. The source is a human donor in good health (CMV status not recorded). Some clones in this sample may be carry-over from other donors' samples. The CDR3 loop is CASSYSVRGRSSYEQYF. CDR3 nucleotide sequence: TGTGCCAGCAGTTACTCCGTGAGGGGGCGAAGCTCCTACGAGCAGTACTTC.